This T cell receptor (beta chain) derives from a study of cytomegalovirus exposure and HLA in healthy donors (dated by TCRdb to the late 2010s). Turning to the overall study: In an earlier analysis of several hundred of the donors, 250 to 300 Gb of sequence data and about 110 million unique TCR beta sequences from approximately 180 million T cells were reported. About 310 gigabases of sequencing data and approximately 80 million unique TCR sequences were included in an early release covering over 600 HLA-typed donors. The genetic ancestry cluster associated with self-reported Caucasian donors included over 80% of the roughly 360 genotyped donors. The aim of the study was to test whether cataloging public T cell receptors could identify signatures of past pathogen exposure. Using immunosequencing, the study profiled T cell repertoires from 500 to 800 subjects and related those repertoires to cytomegalovirus serostatus. Along with the approximately 670-subject first cohort, a separate validation cohort of more than 90 different subjects was used. The study combined high-throughput TCR immunosequencing, statistical association of individual TCRs with disease status, and machine learning to predict cytomegalovirus infection status. In a later analysis, previously published TCR beta repertoires from 500 to 750 donors were re-analyzed and high-resolution HLA genotyping was added so that TCR occurrence patterns could be studied. Rather than using new phenotypic data, the later analysis identified candidate immune exposures from TCR beta sequences and from how often those sequences occurred across donors. An earlier analysis of nearly 600 of the donors applied high-throughput TCR beta sequencing to assess whether each TCR beta V gene segment acted as functional or pseudogenic. Donor age, sex, ethnicity and CMV serostatus were compiled together with the repertoire data. A later genetic analysis took genome-wide SNP genotypes for about 55% of the 666 donors and used that subset as a discovery cohort. Every repertoire in the discovery cohort had been generated on one and the same sequencing platform. Class I and class II HLA loci were covered by the typing at four-digit resolution. Typing coverage differed by locus: A, B, C, DRB1 and DQB1 were typed in roughly 620-630 donors, DQA1 in approximately 520, DPA1 in nearly 610, and DPB1 in around 440. Roughly 5 DR-DQ haplotypes were handled as single units for association and clustering, since linkage in the cohort was strong. On average, about 240,000 unique TCR beta nucleotide sequences were sequenced per donor among several hundred genotyped donors of the cohort, with 15% to 20% of those sequences being non-productive.

The method was the immunoSEQ multiplex PCR assay. The multiplex PCR relied on a mix of 60 forward primers for TCR Vbeta segments and 13 reverse primers for TCR Jbeta segments. A multiplex PCR assay on genomic DNA amplified the CDR3 region of rearranged TCR beta genes. Amplified TCR beta libraries were sequenced as 87-base-pair reads on the Illumina HiSeq System. As for the original processing: Across the 666 repertoires, a later analysis counted 80 million or so unique TCR beta chains, roughly 11 million of which were shared by at least two donors. To remove PCR and sequencing errors, raw reads were error-corrected and collapsed into unique sequences using a nearest-neighbor algorithm that merged closely related sequences. Alignment of CDR3 sequences to IMGT reference sequences was used to assign V, D and J gene segments. For a sequence to be retained, a match of at least six nucleotides to both a V gene segment and a J gene segment was required. Rearrangements were classified as productive when the CDR3 lacked stop codons and remained in frame with V and J, and all other rearrangements were classified as non-productive. CDR3 was defined by IMGT convention, running from the second conserved V-encoded cysteine to the conserved J-encoded phenylalanine. In an earlier analysis of 550 to 650 of the donors, sequences lacking an unambiguous match to a single V gene segment were excluded. An earlier analysis of a few hundred of the donors called V segments functional above 56.7% productive rearrangements and segregating when the between-donor standard deviation exceeded 5%. A statistical classification framework was built to diagnose cytomegalovirus status from the catalog of TCR beta chain sequences. V and J gene assignment, in a later analysis, came from comparing TCR nucleotide sequences with IMGT/GENE-DB human TR gene sequences. The TCRdist pipeline was used in a later analysis to assign CDR3 sequences and most-parsimonious VDJ recombination scenarios. In a later analysis, every TCR beta chain was defined by the combination of its CDR3 amino acid sequence and its V-gene family, and reads without a unique V-gene family were dropped. In a later analysis, fewer than 600 highly shared, low-generation-probability nucleotide sequences were removed to address suspected cross-contamination and a sequencing artifact. For each public chain, a later analysis derived a clonal expansion index from normalized ranks of inferred template counts within each repertoire. A later analysis computed generation probabilities with a VDJ recombination model fitted to out-of-frame rearrangements, and checked the results against IGoR. In a later analysis, TCR-TCR, TCR-HLA and TCR-CMV co-occurrence was scored with hypergeometric tests, and a repertoire-size bias correction was applied to TCR pairs. False discovery rates were estimated in a later analysis by permuting HLA or CMV assignments 20 times. In a later analysis, co-occurring TCRs were grouped using DBSCAN, and TCRdist sequence similarity was added for clustering within HLA-allele-positive subsets. Repertoires with fewer than 30,000 or more than 120,000 public chains, plus five repertoires with anomalous nucleotide sharing, were excluded from co-occurrence clustering. TCRdb stores this immuneACCESS table with in-frame sequences only. Part of the clones is absent; in the studies checked, under half of the shortfall reflects unresolved V genes, and no reason is known for the rest. Clonal size and the V and J genes are those of that table, whereas D and trimming came from the DNA. A total of 100,000 or so clones appear in this sample, more than 75% of them only once. 3.5% to 4% of the sample rests with the top ten.

The paper as a whole reports these results and caveats: Most TCR sequences were observed very rarely across donors, whereas some public TCRs were present in many individuals. The study gave a list of roughly 150 TCR beta chains associated with cytomegalovirus. The earlier analysis of almost 600 of the donors excluded over 15 rarely observed V segments, including chromosome 9 orphons, because counts were too low. A later analysis found that TCR association rates varied across HLA loci, with DRB1 alleles showing the most associated TCRs and HLA-C alleles the fewest. A later analysis found that most CMV-associated TCR beta chains appeared HLA-restricted, with HLA associations seemingly driven largely by CMV exposure. The sequencing pipeline was judged likely to have produced a cluster of highly shared sequence variants as a technical artifact. The cohort was sequenced for TCR beta chains only, and without alpha or paired-chain data the features that could be detected were limited. Correlated functional status among segregating V segments might be attributable to linkage disequilibrium, but an unknown experimental factor could not be ruled out. A further reported finding was that TCR beta sequences accurately predicted the HLA-A and HLA-B alleles for most subjects in the first cohort. Compared with the 666-donor mean, donors in an Asian-associated ancestry cluster had fewer N-insertions in productive TCRs, according to a later genetic analysis. In a later analysis, around 17,000 TCR beta sequences were associated with specific HLA alleles at a false discovery rate of 0.05. In a later analysis, HLA-associated TCR beta chains showed more clonal expansion and lower generation probabilities than non-associated chains that were equally common. Strong co-occurrence of HLA alleles, especially DR and DQ, made assigning TCR associations to individual alleles difficult. The presence/absence analyses assumed that sequencing depth was roughly uniform across donors, and that assumption may not be true. Immune exposure information for the cohort was limited to CMV serostatus. Several of the top co-occurrence clusters appeared to be linked to parvovirus B19, influenza, CMV and Epstein-Barr virus, according to a later analysis. The authors suggested that the approach could potentially be extended to other disease states and immunological phenotypes. Broadly in line with IMGT annotations, most TCR beta V segments showed up in productive rearrangements about 87% or about 30% of the time in an earlier analysis of some 590 of the donors. A later genetic analysis associated a missense DCLRE1C variant with V-gene and J-gene trimming of TCR beta chains, and an independent cohort replicated the association. HLA typing was unavailable for some donors at each locus, so association tests used only the typed subset. The classifier was reported to diagnose cytomegalovirus status with high specificity and sensitivity in both the original and validation cohorts. Three of the identified cytomegalovirus-associated TCR beta chains were confirmed in vitro to be specific for cytomegalovirus antigens.

In the case of this clone: Its antigen specificity is not known. Per-base qualities were not stored, and no clone one base away is much larger.

The cohort comprised more than 550 healthy bone marrow donors. Cohort members were all nominally healthy when sampled, although unrecorded immune exposures were likely present. The donor was CMV seropositive and belonged to the group of more than 250 seropositive cohort members. Each donor provided a peripheral blood sample, and peripheral blood mononuclear cells were used for TCR beta sequencing. Genomic DNA was extracted from the blood cell samples with the Qiagen DNeasy Blood Extraction Kit. This TCR was recovered from a woman aged 45 to 65 in good health and CMV-seropositive. The sample was PBMCs.

The sequenced DNA is TGTGCCAGTAGTAGAGGTCCGGGCGGGTCACCCCTCCACTTT. Protein translation: CASSRGPGGSPLHF. The sequence links TRBV19 to TRBJ1-6, with the identity of the D gene unclear. The germline V gene (reference sequence) yields LNHDA for CDR1 and SQIVND for CDR2. V is pared back by 4 bases and J by 10 bases, with 14 bases lying between the germline termini. Counted from cysteine to phenylalanine, this CDR3 has 14 amino acids. Only the CDR3 region is kept as DNA, spanning 42 bases read in frame from base 1.